The source of this TCR beta chain is a study of blood T cell repertoires in COVID-19. The overall study: Donors in the United States, Italy and Spain gave samples during acute or convalescent COVID-19. From T cells, B-cell-depleted T cells, or PBMCs came the material, which was cDNA or gDNA.

The authors' processing: Amplification from reference gene primers served as the basis for estimated nucleated cell counts. The repertoire was sequenced with immunoSEQ multiplex PCR; TCRdb's copy has only in-frame clones and lacks some. Clonal size and the V and J genes are those of that table, whereas D and trimming came from the DNA. The repertoire consists of 200,000 to 300,000 clones, with roughly 79% occurring once and the leading ten covering around 7%. CDR3 length: 14 amino acids. From germline, CDR1 is MDHEN and CDR2 SYDVKM. The V end was cut by 6 bases, the J end by 7 bases, with 16 bases between. Enrolment of Seattle patients took place during active infection, and they were followed longitudinally.

The sequence derives from a woman of 80 years or more with COVID-19, enrolled during active disease. Sequenced: peripheral blood. The rearrangement joins TRBV28 to TRBJ1-3; D is possibly TRBD1 (5 bases). The CDR3 DNA sequence: TGTGCCAGCAGATCCCCGGGGGTCGGCAACACCATATATTTT. Translating it yields CASRSPGVGNTIYF.